The T cell receptor beta chain described here comes from a study of blood T cell repertoires in COVID-19. The wider study: Italy, Spain and the United States were the sources of the convalescent and acute COVID-19 samples. Sample material is recorded as cDNA or gDNA derived from T cells, B-cell-depleted T cells, or PBMCs.

Trimming shortened V by 4 bases and J by 4 bases, and 17 bases separated the two germline ends. There are 15 residues in the CDR3. Germline loops: CDR1 SGHNT, CDR2 YYREEE (reference sequence). In Seattle, patients joined the study during active infection and were tracked longitudinally. Per the original methods: Reference gene primer amplification in the assay estimated nucleated cell counts. Method: immunoSEQ multiplex PCR; TCRdb's copy keeps in-frame clones and lacks some. The V and J calls and clone size were taken over from that table, and D and trimming were inferred from the DNA. The table has approximately 120,000 clones, about 81% seen once.

The TCR originated in a man younger than 40 with COVID-19, enrolled during active disease. V and J are TRBV5-4 and TRBJ1-2; D is undetermined. Sequenced sample: peripheral blood. This CDR3 reads CASSPPTGVSYGYTF. The CDR3 coding sequence is TGTGCCAGCAGCCCACCAACCGGGGTTAGCTATGGCTACACCTTC.